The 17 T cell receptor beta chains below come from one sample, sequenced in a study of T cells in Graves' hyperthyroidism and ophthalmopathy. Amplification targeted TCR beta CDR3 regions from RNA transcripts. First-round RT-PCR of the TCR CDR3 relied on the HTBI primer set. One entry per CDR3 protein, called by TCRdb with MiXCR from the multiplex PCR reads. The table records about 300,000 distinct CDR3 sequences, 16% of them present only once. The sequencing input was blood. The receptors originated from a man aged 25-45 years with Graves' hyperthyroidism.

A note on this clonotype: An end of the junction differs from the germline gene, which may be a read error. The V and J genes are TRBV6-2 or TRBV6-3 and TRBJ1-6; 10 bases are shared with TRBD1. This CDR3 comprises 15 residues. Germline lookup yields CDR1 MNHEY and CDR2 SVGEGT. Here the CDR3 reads CASRPGTGDNSPLHF. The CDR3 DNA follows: TGTGCCAGCAGACCTGGGACAGGGGATAACTCACCCCTCCACTTT.

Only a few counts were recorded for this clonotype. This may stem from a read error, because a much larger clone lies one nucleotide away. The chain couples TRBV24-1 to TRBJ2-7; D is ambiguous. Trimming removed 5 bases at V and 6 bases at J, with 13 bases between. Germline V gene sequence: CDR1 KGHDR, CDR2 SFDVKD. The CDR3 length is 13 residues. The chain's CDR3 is CATSGLGVGEQYF. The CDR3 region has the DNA TGTGCCACCAGTGGCTTGGGTGTGGGCGAGCAGTACTTC.

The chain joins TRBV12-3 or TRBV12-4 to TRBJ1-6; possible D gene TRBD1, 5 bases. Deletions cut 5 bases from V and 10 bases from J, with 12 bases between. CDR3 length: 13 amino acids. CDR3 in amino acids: CASSSQGGSPLHF. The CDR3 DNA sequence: TGTGCCAGCAGTAGCCAGGGTGGATCACCCCTCCACTTT.

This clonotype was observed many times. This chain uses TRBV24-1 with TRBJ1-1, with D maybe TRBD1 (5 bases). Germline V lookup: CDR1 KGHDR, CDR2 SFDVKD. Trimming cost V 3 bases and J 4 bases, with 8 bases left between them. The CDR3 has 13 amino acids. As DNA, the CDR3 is TGTGCCACCAGTGATGGGGGAGTCACTGAAGCTTTCTTT. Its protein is CATSDGGVTEAFF.

CDR3 sequence reads: CSAKLAGGPGEQYF. Written as DNA, the CDR3 is TGCAGCGCTAAACTAGCGGGAGGGCCTGGTGAGCAGTACTTC. The V and J genes are TRBV29-1 and TRBJ2-7; 13 bases fit TRBD2. This CDR3 comprises 14 residues. The V segment lost 7 bases and the J segment 7 bases; nucleotides outside the gene matches: 10. The germline gives CDR1 SQVTM, CDR2 ANQGSEA.

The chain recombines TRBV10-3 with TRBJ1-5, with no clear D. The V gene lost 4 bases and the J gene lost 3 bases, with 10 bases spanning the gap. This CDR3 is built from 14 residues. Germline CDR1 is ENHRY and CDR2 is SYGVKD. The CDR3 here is CAISGSHLNQPQHF. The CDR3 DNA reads TGTGCCATCAGTGGGTCGCACCTCAATCAGCCCCAGCATTTT.

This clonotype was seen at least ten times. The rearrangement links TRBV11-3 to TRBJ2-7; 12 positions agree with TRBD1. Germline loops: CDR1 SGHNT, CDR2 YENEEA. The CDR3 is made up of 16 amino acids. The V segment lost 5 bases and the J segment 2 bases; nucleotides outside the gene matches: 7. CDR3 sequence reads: CASSPTGTGGTYEQYF. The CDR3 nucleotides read TGTGCCAGCAGCCCCACCGGGACAGGGGGCACCTACGAGCAGTACTTC.

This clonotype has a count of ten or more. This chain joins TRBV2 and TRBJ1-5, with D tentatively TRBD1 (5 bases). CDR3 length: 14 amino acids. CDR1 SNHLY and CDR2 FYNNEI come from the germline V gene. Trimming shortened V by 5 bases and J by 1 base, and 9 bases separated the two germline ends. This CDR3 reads CASSPDRSNQPQHF. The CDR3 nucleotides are TGTGCCAGCAGTCCTGACAGAAGCAATCAGCCCCAGCATTTT.

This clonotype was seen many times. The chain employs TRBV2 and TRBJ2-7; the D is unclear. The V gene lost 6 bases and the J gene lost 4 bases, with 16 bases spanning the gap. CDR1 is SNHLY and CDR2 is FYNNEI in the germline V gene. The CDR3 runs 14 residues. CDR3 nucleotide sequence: TGTGCCAGCAGGGAGTACGTTCAAGGTTACGAGCAGTACTTC. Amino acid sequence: CASREYVQGYEQYF.

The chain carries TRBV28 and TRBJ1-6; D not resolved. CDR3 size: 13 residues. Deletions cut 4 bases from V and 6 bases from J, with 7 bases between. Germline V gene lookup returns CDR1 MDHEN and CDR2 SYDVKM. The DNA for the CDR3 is TGTGCCAGCAGTTCGGACGCTAATTCACCCCTCCACTTT. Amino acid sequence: CASSSDANSPLHF.

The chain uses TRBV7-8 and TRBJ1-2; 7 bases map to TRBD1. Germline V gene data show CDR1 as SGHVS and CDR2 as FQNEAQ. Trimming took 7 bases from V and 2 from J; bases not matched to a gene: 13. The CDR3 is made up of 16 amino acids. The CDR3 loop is CASKEFTGAPNYGYTF. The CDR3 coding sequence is TGTGCCAGCAAAGAATTTACAGGGGCGCCGAACTATGGCTACACCTTC.

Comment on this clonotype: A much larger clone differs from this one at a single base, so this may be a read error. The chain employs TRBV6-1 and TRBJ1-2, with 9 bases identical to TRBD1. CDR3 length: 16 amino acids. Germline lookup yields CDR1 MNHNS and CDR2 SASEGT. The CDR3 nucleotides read TGTGCCAGCAGTGAAGTAGGACAGGGGCTTCGCTATGGCTGCACCTTC. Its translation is CASSEVGQGLRYGCTF.

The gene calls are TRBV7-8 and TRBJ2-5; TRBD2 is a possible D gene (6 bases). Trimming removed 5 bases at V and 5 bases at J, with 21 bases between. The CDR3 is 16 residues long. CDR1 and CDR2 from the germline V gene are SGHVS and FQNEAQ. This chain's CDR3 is CASSPTPPGTLETQYF. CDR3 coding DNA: TGTGCCAGCAGCCCTACACCCCCCGGGACTTTGGAGACCCAGTACTTC.

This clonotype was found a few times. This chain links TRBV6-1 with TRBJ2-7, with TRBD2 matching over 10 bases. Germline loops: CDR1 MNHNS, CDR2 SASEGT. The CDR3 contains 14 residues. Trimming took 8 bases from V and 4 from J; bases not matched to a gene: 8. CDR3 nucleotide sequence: TGTGCCAGCTCCAGGACTAGCGGAGTATACGAGCAGTACTTC. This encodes CASSRTSGVYEQYF.

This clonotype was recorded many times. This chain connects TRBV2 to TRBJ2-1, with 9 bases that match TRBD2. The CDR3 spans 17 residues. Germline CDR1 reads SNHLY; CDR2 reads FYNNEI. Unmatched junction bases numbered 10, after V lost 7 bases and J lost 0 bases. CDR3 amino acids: CASTEGSSGISYNEQFF. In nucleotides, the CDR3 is TGTGCCAGCACAGAAGGGTCTAGCGGGATCTCCTACAATGAGCAGTTCTTC.

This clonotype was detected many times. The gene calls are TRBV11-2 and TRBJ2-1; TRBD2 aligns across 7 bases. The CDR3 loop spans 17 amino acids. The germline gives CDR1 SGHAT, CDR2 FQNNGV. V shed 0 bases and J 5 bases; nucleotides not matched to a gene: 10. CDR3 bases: TGTGCCAGCAGCTTAGATTTGTTAGCGGGCGGACACAATGAGCAGTTCTTC. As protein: CASSLDLLAGGHNEQFF.

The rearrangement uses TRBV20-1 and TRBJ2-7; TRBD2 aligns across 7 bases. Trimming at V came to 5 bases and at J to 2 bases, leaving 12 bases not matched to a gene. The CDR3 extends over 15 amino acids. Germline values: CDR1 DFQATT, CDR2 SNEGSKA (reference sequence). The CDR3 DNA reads TGCAGTGCTGGCGCGAGGACTAGTGGGGCCTACGAGCAGTACTTC. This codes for CSAGARTSGAYEQYF.